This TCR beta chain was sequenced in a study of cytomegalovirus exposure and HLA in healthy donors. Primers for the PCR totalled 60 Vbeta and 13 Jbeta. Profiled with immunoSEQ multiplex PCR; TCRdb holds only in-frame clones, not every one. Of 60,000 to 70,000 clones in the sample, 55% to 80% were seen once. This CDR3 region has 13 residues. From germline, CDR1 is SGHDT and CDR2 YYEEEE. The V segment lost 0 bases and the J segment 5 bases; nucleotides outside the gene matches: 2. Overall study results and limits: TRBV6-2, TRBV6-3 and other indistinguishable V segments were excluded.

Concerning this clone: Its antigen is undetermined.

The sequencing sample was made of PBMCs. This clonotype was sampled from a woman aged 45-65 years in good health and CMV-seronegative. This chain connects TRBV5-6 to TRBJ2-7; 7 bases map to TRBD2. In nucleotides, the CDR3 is TGTGCCAGCAGCTTGGCGGGGGGAAACGAGCAGTACTTC. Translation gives CASSLAGGNEQYF. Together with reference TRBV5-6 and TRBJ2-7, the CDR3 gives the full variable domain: DAGVTQSPTHLIKTRGQQVTLRCSPKSGHDTVSWYQQALGQGPQFIFQYYEEEERQRGNFPDRFSGHQFPNYSSELNVNALLLGDSALYLCASSLAGGNEQYFGPGTRLTVT.